A selection of T cell receptor beta chains follows, all from one sample in a study of human T cells and chemical hapten exposure. TCRdb itself ran the RACE reads through MiXCR, one entry per CDR3 protein. The table includes approximately 260,000 distinct CDR3 sequences, around 7% detected once. The specimen comprised whole blood, sampled in connection with sensitization to the hapten diphenylcyclopropenone (DPC). The receptors here all came from a man younger than 35 with alopecia areata. Some clones in this sample may be carry-over from other donors' samples. Each CDR3 is given with its conserved first and last residue. Each record gives: V gene, J gene, D gene, clone size, CDR3 DNA, CDR3 protein. A D gene is named only where the DNA matches it firmly. Clone size is given for some rows only: seen once, a few or many times, or a class if the clone is expanded.

TRBV4-3	TRBJ1-4	.	.	TGCGCCAGCAGCCCGCGGGGAGGGGGTGAAAAACTGTTTTTT	CASSPRGGGEKLFF
TRBV6-2/TRBV6-3	TRBJ2-3	.	.	TGTGCCAGCAGTTACTGGGTAGCAGATACGCAGTATTTT	CASSYWVADTQYF
TRBV29-1	TRBJ2-1	TRBD2	many	TGCAGCGCCGGACTAGCGGGGGGATACAATGAGCAGTTCTTC	CSAGLAGGYNEQFF
TRBV20-1	TRBJ1-2	.	.	TGCAGTGCTAGAGATCCTGGGTGGCAGGGCGACTATGGCTACACCTTC	CSARDPGWQGDYGYTF
TRBV9	TRBJ1-5	.	few	TGTGCCAGCAGCGTAGAAGGGGTTGAGCCCCAGCATTTT	CASSVEGVEPQHF
TRBV28	TRBJ2-5	.	few	TGTGCCAGCAGATGGACGGTCGAAGAGACCCAGTACTTC	CASRWTVEETQYF
TRBV25-1	TRBJ1-6	.	many	TGTGCCAGCAGTGAATCAGGAGAGGGCGGTGATTCACCCCTCCACTTT	CASSESGEGGDSPLHF
TRBV15	TRBJ2-3	TRBD1	few	TGTGCCACCAGCAGAGGGGCGTACAGGGGAGCGCAGTATTTT	CATSRGAYRGAQYF
TRBV7-2	TRBJ1-5	.	many	TGTGCCAGCAGCTTAGGGGACCCAGGACAGCCCCAGCATTTT	CASSLGDPGQPQHF
TRBV7-2	TRBJ1-2	.	few	TGTGCCAGCAGCCAAGGAGATAACTATGGCTACACCTTC	CASSQGDNYGYTF
TRBV7-9	TRBJ1-4	.	once	TGTGCCAGCAGCTTAGACAGGGCGCGAGAAAAACTGTTTTTT	CASSLDRAREKLFF
TRBV12-3/TRBV12-4	TRBJ1-5	.	many	TGTGCCAGCAGTTTAAGGGAGTTCAATCAGCCCCAGCATTTT	CASSLREFNQPQHF
TRBV4-3	TRBJ2-2	TRBD2	few	TGCGCCAGCAGCCAAGATCTACAGCGGGGGGAAGCCGGGGAGCTGTTTTTT	CASSQDLQRGEAGELFF
TRBV27	TRBJ1-2	TRBD1	.	TGTGCCAGCAGCCGAGACAGGGGGCCTGGCTACACCTTC	CASSRDRGPGYTF
TRBV9	TRBJ2-3	.	few	TGTGCCAGCAGCGGACTAGGCACAGATACGCAGTATTTT	CASSGLGTDTQYF
TRBV7-2	TRBJ2-2	.	.	TGTGCCAGCAGCTTAGGAGTTTCGAACACCGGGGAGCTGTTTTTT	CASSLGVSNTGELFF
TRBV4-1	TRBJ2-6	TRBD1	.	TGCGCCAGCAACGAGGGGGCGGTTTTATCTGGGGCCAACGTCCTGACTTTC	CASNEGAVLSGANVLTF
TRBV18	TRBJ2-5	TRBD1	.	TGTGCCAGCTCACCATCCTCCGGGACAGGCCAAGAGACCCAGTACTTC	CASSPSSGTGQETQYF
TRBV3-1	TRBJ2-5	TRBD2	few	TGTGCCAGCACCCAGCACACCGCGGGGGGGCGGGAGACCCAGTACTTC	CASTQHTAGGRETQYF
TRBV7-6	TRBJ1-6	.	few	TGTGCCAGCAGCTCGCACGGACAGAATTCACCCCTCCACTTT	CASSSHGQNSPLHF
TRBV11-3	TRBJ1-3	.	few	TGTGCCAGCAGCTTACGAGAGGGTGCTGGAAACACCATATATTTT	CASSLREGAGNTIYF
TRBV20-1	TRBJ1-2	.	many	TGCAGTGCTAGGCCCCCTAACACCTTC	CSARPPNTF
TRBV5-1	TRBJ2-7	.	few	TGCGCCAGCAGCTTGCTAGGGGACTACGAGCAGTACTTC	CASSLLGDYEQYF
TRBV7-9	TRBJ1-2	TRBD1	few	TGTGCCAGCAGCCCAGACAGGGGTTCCTACACCTTC	CASSPDRGSYTF
TRBV9	TRBJ2-3	.	many	TGTGCCAGCAGCGAGAACAGGGCCTCAGATACGCAGTATTTT	CASSENRASDTQYF
TRBV7-3	TRBJ1-4	.	few	TGTGCCAGCAGCTCGGGCAGGCTGTTTTTT	CASSSGRLFF